These 5 T cell receptor beta chains were all obtained from the same sample, sequenced in a study of OX40 agonist ivuxolimab in advanced cancers. Sequenced by immunoSEQ multiplex PCR; TCRdb stores in-frame clones only, minus some. The sample shows about 83,000 clones, around 84% of them seen only once. Material: CD4+ or CD8+ T cells sorted from blood, obtained in a trial of the OX40 agonist ivuxolimab. The receptor source for this set is an adult with an advanced solid tumor such as melanoma, head and neck, liver or kidney cancer.

The rearrangement uses TRBV30 and TRBJ1-2; D unresolved. Trimming took 3 bases from V and 5 from J, leaving 16 bases between them. Germline V gives CDR1 GTSNPN, CDR2 SVGIG (reference sequence). CDR3 size: 14 residues. Here the CDR3 reads CAWSPHTPPYGYTF. The CDR3 DNA reads TGTGCCTGGAGCCCTCACACACCCCCGTATGGCTACACCTTC.

The chain recombines TRBV11-3 with TRBJ2-3, with 8 bases fitting TRBD1. CDR1 SGHNT and CDR2 YENEEA come from the germline V gene. The CDR3 consists of 14 residues. Trimming removed 5 bases from V and 2 bases from J; junction bases left unmatched: 3. CDR3 residues: CASSTGGFTDTQYF. As DNA, the CDR3 is TGTGCCAGCAGCACAGGGGGGTTCACAGATACGCAGTATTTT.

The chain carries TRBV6-5 and TRBJ1-1, with 7 bases identical to TRBD1. The junction had 5 bases not matched to a gene; V was cut back by 7 bases and J by 3 bases. The CDR3 totals 13 residues. CDR1 MNHEY and CDR2 SVGAGI come from the germline V gene. The CDR3 sequence: CASIDRVDTEAFF. DNA for the CDR3: TGTGCCAGCATCGACAGGGTGGACACTGAAGCTTTCTTT.

The chain has TRBV13 and TRBJ1-1; D unresolved. Per germline, CDR1 PRHDT and CDR2 FYEKMQ (reference sequence). The CDR3 is made up of 13 amino acids. V was clipped by 3 bases and J by 5 bases, with 10 bases between them. In DNA form, the CDR3 reads TGTGCCAGCAGCTTTAAAAGGTGGACTGAAGCTTTCTTT. This gives the protein CASSFKRWTEAFF.

The rearrangement links TRBV7-9 to TRBJ1-5; unclear D gene. With 1 base removed from V and 6 bases from J, the gap between germline ends came to 4 bases. The CDR3 covers 12 residues. CDR1 is SEHNR, CDR2 FQNEAQ, per germline (reference sequence). CDR3 protein: CASSLEGQPQHF. CDR3 coding DNA: TGTGCCAGCAGCTTAGAGGGTCAGCCCCAGCATTTT. Full variable domain (outside the CDR3, taken from reference TRBV7-9 and TRBJ1-5): DTGVSQNPRHKITKRGQNVTFRCDPISEHNRLYWYRQTLGQGPEFLTYFQNEAQLEKSRLLSDRFSAERPKGSFSTLEIQRTEQGDSAMYLCASSLEGQPQHFGDGTRLSIL.